This TCR beta chain was captured in a study of T cells in Graves' hyperthyroidism and ophthalmopathy. It was uncontrolled infection, other autoimmune disease, pregnancy or lactation that excluded patients. Clinical symptoms, serum thyroxine, TRAb, thyroid ultrasound and orbital computed tomography established diagnosis. This clonotype appeared many times. Its matching antigen is unknown. The study, taken as a whole, reports: A model using 13 V-J features told ophthalmopathy apart from stable hyperthyroidism. Most thyroid clonotypes that were expanded above 0.001 also turned up in blood.

The CDR3 sequence is 14 residues long. V shed 5 bases and J shed 3 bases, with 10 bases lying between them. Germline CDR1 and CDR2: PRHDT and FYEKMQ (reference sequence). TCR beta CDR3 sequences were amplified from RNA transcripts. HTBI primers were the set used in a first-round RT-PCR of the TCR CDR3. TCRdb used MiXCR to reprocess the multiplex PCR reads, holding one entry per CDR3 protein. The table has a few hundred thousand distinct CDR3 sequences, just over 45% seen once. The genes are TRBV13 and TRBJ2-2; the D is unclear. The source is a woman aged 18-29 years with Graves' hyperthyroidism. Sequenced: peripheral blood or thyroid tissue (not recorded which). The CDR3 reads CASSQDRYTGELFF. The CDR3 DNA sequence: TGTGCCAGCAGCCAGGACCGATACACCGGGGAGCTGTTTTTT.